The next 26 T cell receptor beta chains were all read from a single sample in a study of CD8 T cells in Susac syndrome. Reverse transcription of 0.5 to 1 ug RNA was performed with random hexamers. From the immunoSEQ multiplex PCR reads, TCRdb called clonotypes with MiXCR, one entry per CDR3 protein. This table has more than 130,000 distinct CDR3 sequences, 90% to 95% appearing once. Material for sequencing was CD8+ T cells from PBMCs. These receptors were obtained from a human donor in good health.

A few counts support this clonotype. The chain has TRBV29-1 and TRBJ2-1; the D gene could be TRBD1 or TRBD2 (6 bases each). The CDR3 runs to 12 residues. The germline CDR1 and CDR2 sequences are SQVTM and ANQGSEA. V was trimmed by 2 bases and J by 7 bases, leaving 9 bases between them. The CDR3 nucleotides read TGCAGCGTTGAACAGGGGAGGAATGAGCAGTTCTTC. Translating it yields CSVEQGRNEQFF.

The DNA for the CDR3 is TGTGCCAGCAGCTCCGGGAGCGGGTCTACGCAGTATTTT. Protein sequence: CASSSGSGSTQYF. The chain joins TRBV7-3 to TRBJ2-3, with a tentative D call TRBD2 (6 bases). The V gene's germline CDR1 is SGHTA and CDR2 FQGTGA. With 4 bases removed from V and 8 bases from J, the gap between germline ends came to 13 bases. The CDR3 is made up of 13 amino acids.

Here the CDR3 reads CASQGVFGYTF. The DNA for the CDR3 is TGTGCCAGCCAGGGGGTTTTTGGCTACACCTTC. The chain couples TRBV6-6 to TRBJ1-2; 7 nucleotides line up with TRBD1. The CDR3 is 11 residues long. Looked up from germline, CDR1 is MNHNY and CDR2 is SVGAGI (reference sequence). Unmatched junction bases numbered 4, after V lost 8 bases and J lost 7 bases.

The CDR3 loop reads CASSPGISTEAFF. The CDR3 DNA reads TGTGCCAGCAGCCCCGGGATTTCCACTGAAGCTTTCTTT. The chain employs TRBV7-9 and TRBJ1-1; D remains ambiguous. Germline assignment: CDR1 SEHNR and CDR2 FQNEAQ (reference sequence). The CDR3 totals 13 residues. V lost 5 bases and J lost 4, with 11 bases in between.

This chain links TRBV30 with TRBJ2-7; weak D call: TRBD1 (5 bases). V was clipped by 0 bases and J by 4 bases, with 16 bases between them. The CDR3 length is 15 residues. The germline V gene encodes CDR1 GTSNPN and CDR2 SVGIG (reference sequence). CDR3 coding DNA: TGTGCCTGGAGTGTACTCACAGGACCCTTTTACGAGCAGTACTTC. It specifies CAWSVLTGPFYEQYF.

The gene calls are TRBV7-9 and TRBJ2-2, with 9 bases fitting TRBD2. The CDR3 covers 16 residues. The germline V gene encodes CDR1 SEHNR and CDR2 FQNEAQ (reference sequence). V lost 8 bases to trimming and J lost 7 bases; unmatched junction nucleotides: 14. The CDR3 loop reads CASHLPAGGPGGELFF. The CDR3 DNA is TGTGCCAGCCACCTCCCCGCGGGAGGGCCAGGCGGGGAGCTGTTTTTT. Full variable domain (rest looked up from reference TRBV7-9 and TRBJ2-2): DTGVSQNPRHKITKRGQNVTFRCDPISEHNRLYWYRQTLGQGPEFLTYFQNEAQLEKSRLLSDRFSAERPKGSFSTLEIQRTEQGDSAMYLCASHLPAGGPGGELFFGEGSRLTVL.

V usage is TRBV9 and J usage is TRBJ2-5; D gene ambiguous. This CDR3 region has 14 residues. Germline V lookup: CDR1 SGDLS, CDR2 YYNGEE. The V and J ends lost 2 bases and 1 base respectively, with 9 bases between them. This CDR3 reads CASSVHGSQETQYF. In DNA, the CDR3 is TGTGCCAGCAGCGTCCATGGCAGCCAAGAGACCCAGTACTTC.

The rearrangement links TRBV6-2 or TRBV6-3 to TRBJ2-1, with 14 bases lining up with TRBD2. The germline V gene has CDR1 MNHEY and CDR2 SVGEGT. Germline trimming cut 0 bases from V and 3 bases from J; bases unmatched to any gene: 16. This CDR3 has 22 amino acids. The CDR3 is CASSYSTTAGTSGSGIYNEQFF. CDR3 DNA sequence: TGTGCCAGCAGTTACTCCACGACCGCCGGGACTAGCGGGAGTGGGATCTACAATGAGCAGTTCTTC.

The rearrangement joins TRBV4-3 to TRBJ2-1; 8 bases fit TRBD2. This CDR3 comprises 17 residues. Germline lookup yields CDR1 LGHNA and CDR2 YSLEER. J gave up 6 bases and V 0 bases, and 10 bases lay outside the gene matches. This CDR3 is CASSQEDQRETINEQFF. The CDR3 DNA is TGCGCCAGCAGCCAAGAAGACCAGCGGGAGACGATCAATGAGCAGTTCTTC.

The chain couples TRBV7-2 to TRBJ2-1; TRBD1 might be the D (6 bases). This CDR3 has 15 residues. The germline V gene encodes CDR1 SGHTA and CDR2 FQGNSA. Trimming removed 5 bases from V and 5 bases from J, with 16 bases in between. CDR3 residues: CASSHRDRSDNEQFF. The CDR3 nucleotides read TGTGCCAGCAGCCACAGGGACCGGAGTGACAATGAGCAGTTCTTC.

This chain connects TRBV5-4 to TRBJ1-1, with D unclear. Trimming took off 4 bases at V and 5 bases at J, with 9 bases between the two ends. CDR3 length: 12 residues. CDR1 is SGHNT, CDR2 YYREEE, per germline (reference sequence). CDR3 nucleotide sequence: TGTGCCAGCAGCGTACTGGGGACTGAAGCTTTCTTT. This translates into CASSVLGTEAFF. Looking up the rest from reference TRBV5-4 and TRBJ1-1 gives the full variable domain: ETGVTQSPTHLIKTRGQQVTLRCSSQSGHNTVSWYQQALGQGPQFIFQYYREEENGRGNFPPRFSGLQFPNYSSELNVNALELDDSALYLCASSVLGTEAFFGQGTRLTVV.

This clonotype was recorded once. V and J are TRBV20-1 and TRBJ2-7; D is tentatively TRBD1 or TRBD2 (5 bases each). Germline lookup yields CDR1 DFQATT and CDR2 SNEGSKA (reference sequence). Trimming cost V 5 bases and J 5 bases, with 22 bases left between them. The CDR3 is made up of 15 amino acids. The CDR3 DNA reads as TGCAGTGCTGGACCGGGACGTCGTCCTTCGAACGAGCAGTACTTC. Its protein is CSAGPGRRPSNEQYF.

The V call is TRBV19, the J call TRBJ1-2; 7 bases are shared with TRBD1. CDR1 and CDR2 from the germline V gene are LNHDA and SQIVND (reference sequence). This CDR3 is built from 14 residues. The junction had 5 bases not matched to a gene; V was cut back by 5 bases and J by 2 bases. The CDR3 spells CASSPGTANYGYTF. In DNA, the CDR3 is TGTGCCAGTAGTCCCGGGACAGCGAACTATGGCTACACCTTC.

The chain uses TRBV7-8 and TRBJ1-5; no clear D. Germline CDR1 SGHVS, CDR2 FQNEAQ. The CDR3 length is 13 residues. With 1 base removed from V and 7 bases from J, the gap between germline ends came to 8 bases. Here the CDR3 DNA reads TGTGCCAGCAGCTTAGGAGGGTTACAGCCCCAGCATTTT. Its translation is CASSLGGLQPQHF.

The chain joins TRBV2 to TRBJ2-5; D is unresolved. The V end lost 8 bases, the J end lost 0 bases, and 10 bases lay between the germline ends. Germline CDR1 reads SNHLY; CDR2 reads FYNNEI. The CDR3 runs to 13 residues. DNA for the CDR3: TGTGCCAGCTATCCGACCCACCAAGAGACCCAGTACTTC. Amino acids: CASYPTHQETQYF.

The chain combines TRBV4-1 with TRBJ2-1; 13 bases align to TRBD2. This CDR3 spans 15 amino acids. The V segment lost 4 bases and the J segment 6 bases; nucleotides outside the gene matches: 3. Germline V CDR1 and CDR2: MGHRA, YSYEKL. The CDR3 DNA follows: TGCGCCAGCAGCCGAGGACTAGCGGGAGCCAATGAGCAGTTCTTC. Protein: CASSRGLAGANEQFF.

The chain combines TRBV27 with TRBJ2-7, with D unresolved. V dropped 0 bases and J dropped 4 bases, with 7 bases sitting between them. There are 13 residues in the CDR3. Per germline, CDR1 MNHEY and CDR2 SMNVEV (reference sequence). CDR3: CASSLSPPYEQYF. The CDR3 DNA is TGTGCCAGCAGTTTATCGCCCCCGTACGAGCAGTACTTC.

With regard to this clonotype: A read error is likely, as this CDR3 ends without the conserved phenylalanine or tryptophan. The chain is built from TRBV15 and TRBJ1-5, with D perhaps matching TRBD1 (6 bases). Germline V lookup: CDR1 LNHNV, CDR2 YYDKDF (reference sequence). Trimming removed 4 bases from V and 4 bases from J, with 14 bases in between. The length of the CDR3 is 15 residues. CDR3 region: CATSIGQKSNQPQHS. Here the CDR3 DNA reads TGTGCCACCAGCATCGGACAGAAGTCTAATCAGCCCCAGCATTCT.

The rearrangement joins TRBV28 to TRBJ2-1, with 7 bases aligning to TRBD1. Germline lookup yields CDR1 MDHEN and CDR2 SYDVKM. J lost 9 bases, V lost 0 bases, and 2 bases had no gene match. CDR3 length: 13 amino acids. For the CDR3, the DNA is TGTGCCAGCAGTTTATGGACAGGGAGTGAGCAGTTCTTC. Amino acids: CASSLWTGSEQFF.

V and J are TRBV13 and TRBJ2-7; 13 bases map to TRBD2. V lost 3 bases and J lost 1; bases outside the gene matches: 6. The germline CDR1 and CDR2 sequences are PRHDT and FYEKMQ (reference sequence). The CDR3 sequence is 17 residues long. CDR3 amino acids: CASSFGLAGEGSYEQYF. The CDR3 bases are TGTGCCAGCAGCTTCGGACTAGCGGGAGAAGGGTCCTACGAGCAGTACTTC.

The chain joins TRBV11-1 to TRBJ2-7; D is perhaps TRBD2 (5 bases). The CDR3 runs 14 residues. Per germline, CDR1 SGHAT and CDR2 FQDESV (reference sequence). Between the trimmed V and J ends, which lost 3 bases and 7 bases, there was a span of 16 bases. CDR3 DNA sequence: TGTGCCAGCAGCTTGGAGAGGGCAGCTTATGAGCAGTACTTC. It specifies CASSLERAAYEQYF.

The chain carries TRBV20-1 and TRBJ2-7; 7 nucleotides match TRBD2. V shed 6 bases, J shed 2 bases, and the junction held 10 bases outside the gene matches. Per germline, CDR1 DFQATT and CDR2 SNEGSKA (reference sequence). The CDR3 consists of 14 residues. Here the CDR3 DNA reads TGCAGTGCCCGCCGGGACTACCTCCCCTACGAGCAGTACTTC. It is translated as CSARRDYLPYEQYF.

This clonotype was detected only once. The rearrangement uses TRBV27 and TRBJ2-3, with 11 bases identical to TRBD2. The junction had 2 bases not matched to a gene; V was cut back by 2 bases and J by 4 bases. This CDR3 has 15 amino acids. Germline CDR1 is MNHEY and CDR2 is SMNVEV (reference sequence). The CDR3 nucleotides read TGTGCCAGCAGTTTAATAGCGGGAGGGCCAGATACGCAGTATTTT. It yields the protein CASSLIAGGPDTQYF.

The J gene is TRBJ2-3, the V gene TRBV7-9; D is unclear. V lost 10 bases and J 2 bases, leaving 13 bases between the germline ends. The CDR3 spans 13 residues. Per the germline V gene, CDR1 is SEHNR and CDR2 is FQNEAQ (reference sequence). As DNA, the CDR3 is TGTGCCACCCTCACCAGAAACACAGATACGCAGTATTTT. As protein: CATLTRNTDTQYF.

Concerning this clonotype itself: The conserved phenylalanine or tryptophan is not found at the CDR3 terminus, so this likely reflects a read error. CDR3 region: CSVFTGGSEAFL. CDR3 bases: TGCAGCGTATTCACAGGGGGATCTGAAGCTTTCCTT. The V call is TRBV29-1, the J call TRBJ1-1, with 8 bases fitting TRBD1. After removal of 6 bases from V and 6 bases from J, the junction contained 6 bases not matched to a gene. The CDR3 consists of 12 residues. Germline assignment: CDR1 SQVTM and CDR2 ANQGSEA.

This chain connects TRBV28 to TRBJ2-7; 8 bases match TRBD2. The CDR3 length is 13 residues. Trimming at V came to 6 bases and at J to 0 bases, leaving 1 base not matched to a gene. Germline values: CDR1 MDHEN, CDR2 SYDVKM. The CDR3 is CASRGTSSYEQYF. In DNA form, the CDR3 reads TGTGCCAGCAGGGGGACTAGCTCCTACGAGCAGTACTTC.